Given below is one T cell receptor beta chain in context. In its sample, this clone was seen a few times. Which antigen it targets is not known. No qualities accompany the bases; no much larger clone lies one base away. This record comes from a study of blood T cell repertoires in COVID-19 (dated by TCRdb to the early 2020s). For the study in its entirety: Collaborator samples came from the United States, Italy and Spain and covered acute and convalescent phases of COVID-19. The repertoires were released in a freely available public database intended as a resource for research on the immune response to SARS-CoV-2. Subjects who had been exposed to COVID-19, were actively infected with it, or had recovered from it provided the deeply sampled blood TCRbeta repertoires that made up the dataset. Samples were obtained from the ongoing ImmuneRACE study (first 160 participants) and from 1,254 subjects provided by 6 global collaborators. The sample metadata nearly always contained a de-identified subject ID, COVID-19 status, age in years and sex. Where HLA class I and class II types were available, the types were taken from metadata supplied by the sample provider, not from assay-based typing. The material from the prospective study consisted of cDNA or gDNA derived from T cells, B-cell-depleted T cells, or PBMCs. The investigation overall reported the following: The amount of clinical and demographic metadata varied by source and participant and was provided uncurated.

The immunoSEQ Assay, a bias-controlled multiplex PCR, was used to amplify TCRbeta CDR3 regions from genomic DNA. On the study's bioinformatics: Nucleated cell counts per sample were estimated from amplification of reference gene primers within the assay. To quantify the absolute abundance of each unique TCRbeta CDR3 rearrangement, sequence reads were collapsed and filtered. For each sample, productive Simpson clonality was calculated by taking the square root of Simpson's diversity index across productive rearrangements. The clones in this table, taken by TCRdb from immuneACCESS, are in-frame only. Not every clone is retained; where verified, under half of the shortfall comes from an unresolved V gene, and the cause of the rest is unknown. V and J calls and clone size are those listed in that table; D and trimming were worked out from the DNA. The sample includes about 350,000 clones, with about 92% observed a single time. The ten largest clones represent roughly 4% of the sample.

At one collaborating source in Seattle, patients were enrolled during active infection and were followed longitudinally through the course of disease. Each collaborating institution followed its own protocols to collect whole blood in K2EDTA tubes. For TCRbeta analysis, collaborators shipped samples in one of three forms: frozen whole blood, isolated PBMCs, or DNA extracted from either of those sample types. According to the germline V gene, CDR1 reads SGHTA and CDR2 reads FQGTGA. V and J are trimmed by 1 base and 0 bases, and the gene matches miss 2 bases of the junction. The CDR3 measures 15 amino acids from cysteine to phenylalanine. Solely the CDR3 DNA is kept, with 45 bases framed from the first base.

The material sequenced was peripheral blood. The receptor's source is an older woman with COVID-19, enrolled during active disease. The chain employs TRBV7-3 and TRBJ2-7; TRBD1 agrees with 8 junctional bases. The DNA sequence is TGTGCCAGCAGCTTAATTGGACAGGGCTCCTACGAGCAGTACTTC. This translates into CASSLIGQGSYEQYF.